The entry below gives a single T cell receptor (beta chain) sequence along with its context. This sample was taken from a study of technical replicates of blood from a few donors. Generated by immunoSEQ multiplex PCR, the TCRdb table keeps only in-frame clones and is missing some. The sample has 55,000 to 80,000 clones, about 90% seen once. The receptor's source is a human donor in good health. The sequenced sample consisted of T cells isolated from PBMCs.

CDR3 residues: CASSDGVGGEAFF. CDR3 bases: TGTGCCAGCAGCGATGGAGTGGGGGGTGAAGCTTTCTTT. V gene TRBV9 combines with J gene TRBJ1-1, with D tentatively TRBD1 (5 bases). The V end was cut by 3 bases, the J end by 7 bases, with 13 bases between. The CDR3 has 13 amino acids. Germline V CDR1 and CDR2: SGDLS, YYNGEE.